This TCR beta chain was retrieved from a study of cytomegalovirus exposure and HLA in healthy donors. Trimming removed 3 bases from V and 3 bases from J; junction bases left unmatched: 10. CDR1 is KGHSH, CDR2 LQKENI, per germline. This CDR3 region has 16 residues. The donors were part of the validation cohort, which consisted of about 120 subjects and was separate from the first cohort of about 720 subjects. A remark on this clone: Its cognate antigen is unknown.

Only in-frame clones appear in the TCRdb table, and some are missing; sequencing was by immunoSEQ multiplex PCR. In the table there are 200,000 to 250,000 clones, about nine tenths of which are singletons. Study-wide points: The authors enumerated 150 to 200 TCR beta chains as linked to cytomegalovirus. In the roughly 110 validation repertoires, under 95% of cluster scores exceeded 0, per a later analysis.

The TCR comes from a woman under 30 in good health and CMV-seropositive. The V gene is TRBV18, the J gene TRBJ1-2, with 7 bases fitting TRBD1. Sequenced sample: PBMCs. The CDR3 here is CASSPSRTGGDYGYTF. CDR3 bases: TGTGCCAGCTCACCCTCCAGGACAGGAGGGGACTATGGCTACACCTTC.